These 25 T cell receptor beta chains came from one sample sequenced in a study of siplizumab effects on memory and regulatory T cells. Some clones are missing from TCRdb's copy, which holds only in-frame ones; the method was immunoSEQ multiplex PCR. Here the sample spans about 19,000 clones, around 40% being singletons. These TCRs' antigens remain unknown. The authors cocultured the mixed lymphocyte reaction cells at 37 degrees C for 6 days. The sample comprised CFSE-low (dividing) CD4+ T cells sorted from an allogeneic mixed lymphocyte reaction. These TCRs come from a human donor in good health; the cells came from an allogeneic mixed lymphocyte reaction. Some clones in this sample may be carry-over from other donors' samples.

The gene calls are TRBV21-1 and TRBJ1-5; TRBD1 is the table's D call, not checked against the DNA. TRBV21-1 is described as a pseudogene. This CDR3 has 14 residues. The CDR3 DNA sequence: TGTGCCAGCAGCAAAGTTCAGGGCAATCAGCCCCAGCATTTT. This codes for CASSKVQGNQPQHF.

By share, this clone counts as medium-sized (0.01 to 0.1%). The chain's CDR3 is CASSLQGLALSNYGYTF. CDR3 nucleotides: TGTGCCAGCAGCCTCCAAGGCCTCGCGCTCTCTAACTATGGCTACACCTTC. This chain links TRBV7-2 with TRBJ1-2; D gene unclear. The germline CDR1 and CDR2 sequences are SGHTA and FQGNSA. The length of the CDR3 is 17 residues. V was shortened by 5 bases and J by 0 bases, with 19 bases between the two germline ends.

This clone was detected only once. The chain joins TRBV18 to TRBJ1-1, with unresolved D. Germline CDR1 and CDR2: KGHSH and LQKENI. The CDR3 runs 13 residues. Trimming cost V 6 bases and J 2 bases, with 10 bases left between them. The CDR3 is CASSQVGNTEAFF. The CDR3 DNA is TGTGCCAGCTCCCAAGTGGGTAACACTGAAGCTTTCTTT.

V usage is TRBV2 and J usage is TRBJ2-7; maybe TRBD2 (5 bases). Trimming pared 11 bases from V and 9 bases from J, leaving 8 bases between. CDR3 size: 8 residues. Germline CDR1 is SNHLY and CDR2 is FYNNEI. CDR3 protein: CAGGPQYF. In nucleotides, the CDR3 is TGTGCCGGCGGGCCGCAGTACTTC.

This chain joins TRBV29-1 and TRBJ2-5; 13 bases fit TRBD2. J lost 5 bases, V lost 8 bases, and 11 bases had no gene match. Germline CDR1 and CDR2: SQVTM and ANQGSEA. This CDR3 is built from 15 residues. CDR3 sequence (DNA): TGCAGCACCGGACTAGCGGGAGAGTCTTGGGAGACCCAGTACTTC. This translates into CSTGLAGESWETQYF.

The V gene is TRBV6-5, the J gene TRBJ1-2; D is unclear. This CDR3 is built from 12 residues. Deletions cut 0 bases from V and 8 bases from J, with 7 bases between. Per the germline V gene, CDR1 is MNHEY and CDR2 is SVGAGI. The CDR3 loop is CASSYSVGGYTF. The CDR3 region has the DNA TGTGCCAGCAGTTACTCCGTGGGGGGCTACACCTTC.

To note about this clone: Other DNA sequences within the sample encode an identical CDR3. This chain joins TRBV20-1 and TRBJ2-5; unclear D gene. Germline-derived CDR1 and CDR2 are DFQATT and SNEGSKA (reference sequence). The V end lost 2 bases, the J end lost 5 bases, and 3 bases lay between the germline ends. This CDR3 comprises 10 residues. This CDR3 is CSARQETQYF. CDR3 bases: TGCAGTGCTAGACAGGAGACCCAGTACTTC.

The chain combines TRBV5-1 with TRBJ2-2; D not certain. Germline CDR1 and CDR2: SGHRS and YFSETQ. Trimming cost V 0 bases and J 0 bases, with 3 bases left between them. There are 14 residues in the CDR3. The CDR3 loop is CASSLETNTGELFF. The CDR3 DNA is TGCGCCAGCAGCTTGGAAACGAACACCGGGGAGCTGTTTTTT.

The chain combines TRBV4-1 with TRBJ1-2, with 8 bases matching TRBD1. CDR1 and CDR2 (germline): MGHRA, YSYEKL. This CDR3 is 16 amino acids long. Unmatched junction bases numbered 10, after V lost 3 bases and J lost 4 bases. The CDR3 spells CASSHPRGQALYGYTF. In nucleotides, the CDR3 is TGCGCCAGCAGCCATCCCAGGGGGCAGGCCCTCTATGGCTACACCTTC.

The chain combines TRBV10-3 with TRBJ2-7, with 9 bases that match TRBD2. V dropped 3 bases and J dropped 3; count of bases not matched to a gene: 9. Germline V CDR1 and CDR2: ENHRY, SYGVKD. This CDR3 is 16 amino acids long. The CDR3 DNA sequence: TGTGCCATCAGTGACCCGTTTGCGGGAGGGAACTACGAGCAGTACTTC. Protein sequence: CAISDPFAGGNYEQYF.

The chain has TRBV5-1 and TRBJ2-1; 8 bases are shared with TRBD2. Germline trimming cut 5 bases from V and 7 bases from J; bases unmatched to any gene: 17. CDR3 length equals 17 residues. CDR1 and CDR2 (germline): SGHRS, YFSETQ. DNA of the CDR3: TGCGCCAGCAGTTTTGTAACGGGAGGGCCGAGGGATAATGAGCAGTTCTTC. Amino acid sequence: CASSFVTGGPRDNEQFF. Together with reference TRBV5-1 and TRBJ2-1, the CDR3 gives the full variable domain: KAGVTQTPRYLIKTRGQQVTLSCSPISGHRSVSWYQQTPGQGLQFLFEYFSETQRNKGNFPGRFSGRQFSNSRSEMNVSTLELGDSALYLCASSFVTGGPRDNEQFFGPGTRLTVL.

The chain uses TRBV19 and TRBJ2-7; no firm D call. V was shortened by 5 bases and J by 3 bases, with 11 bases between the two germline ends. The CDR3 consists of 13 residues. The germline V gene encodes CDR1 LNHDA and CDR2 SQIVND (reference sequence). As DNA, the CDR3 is TGTGCCAGTAGTCCAGTCGGCCGCTACGAGCAGTACTTC. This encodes CASSPVGRYEQYF.

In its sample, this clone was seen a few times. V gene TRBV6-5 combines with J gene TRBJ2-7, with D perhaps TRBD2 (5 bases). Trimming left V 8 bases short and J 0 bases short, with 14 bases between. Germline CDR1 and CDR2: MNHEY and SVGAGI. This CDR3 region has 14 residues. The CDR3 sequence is CASRARGASYEQYF. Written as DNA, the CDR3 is TGTGCCAGCCGGGCACGGGGTGCCTCCTACGAGCAGTACTTC.

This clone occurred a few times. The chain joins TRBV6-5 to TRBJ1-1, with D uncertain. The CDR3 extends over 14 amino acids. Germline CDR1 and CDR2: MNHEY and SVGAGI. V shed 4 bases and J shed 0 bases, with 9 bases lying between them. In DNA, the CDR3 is TGTGCCAGCAGTTTTACAGATTTGAACACTGAAGCTTTCTTT. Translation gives CASSFTDLNTEAFF.

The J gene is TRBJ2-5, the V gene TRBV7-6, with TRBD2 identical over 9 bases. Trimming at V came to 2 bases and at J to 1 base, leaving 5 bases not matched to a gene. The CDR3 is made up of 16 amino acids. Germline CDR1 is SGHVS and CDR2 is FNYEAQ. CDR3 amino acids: CASSLNQREVQETQYF. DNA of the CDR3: TGTGCCAGCAGCTTAAACCAGCGGGAGGTCCAAGAGACCCAGTACTTC. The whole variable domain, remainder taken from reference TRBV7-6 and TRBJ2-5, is GAGVSQSPRYKVTKRGQDVALRCDPISGHVSLYWYRQALGQGPEFLTYFNYEAQQDKSGLPNDRFSAERPEGSISTLTIQRTEQRDSAMYRCASSLNQREVQETQYFGPGTRLLVL.

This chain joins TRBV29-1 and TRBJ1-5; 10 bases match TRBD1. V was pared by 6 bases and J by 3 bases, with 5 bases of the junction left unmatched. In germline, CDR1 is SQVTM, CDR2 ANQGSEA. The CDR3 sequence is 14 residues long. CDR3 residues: CSVRTGGINQPQHF. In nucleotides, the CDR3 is TGCAGCGTCAGGACAGGGGGAATCAATCAGCCCCAGCATTTT.

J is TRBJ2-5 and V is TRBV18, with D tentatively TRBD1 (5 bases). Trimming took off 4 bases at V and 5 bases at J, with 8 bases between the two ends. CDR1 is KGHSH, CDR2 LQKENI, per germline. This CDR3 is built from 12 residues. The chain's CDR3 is CASSQGVETQYF. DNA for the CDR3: TGTGCCAGCTCACAAGGGGTGGAGACCCAGTACTTC.

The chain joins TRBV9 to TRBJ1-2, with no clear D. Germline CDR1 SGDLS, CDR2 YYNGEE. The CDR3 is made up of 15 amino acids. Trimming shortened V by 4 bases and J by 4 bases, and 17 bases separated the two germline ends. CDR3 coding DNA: TGTGCCAGCAGCTCCCCCGGGGAGCTTTCCTATGGCTACACCTTC. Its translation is CASSSPGELSYGYTF.

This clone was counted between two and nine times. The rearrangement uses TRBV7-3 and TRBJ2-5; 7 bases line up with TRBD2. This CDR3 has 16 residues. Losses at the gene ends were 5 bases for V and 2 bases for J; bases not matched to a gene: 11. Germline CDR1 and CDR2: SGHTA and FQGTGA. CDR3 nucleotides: TGTGCCAGCAGCCCTCGGGGGGTCCGACGTCAAGAGACCCAGTACTTC. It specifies CASSPRGVRRQETQYF. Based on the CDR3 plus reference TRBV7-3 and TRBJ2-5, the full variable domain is GAGVSQTPSNKVTEKGKYVELRCDPISGHTALYWYRQSLGQGPEFLIYFQGTGAADDSGLPNDRFFAVRPEGSVSTLKIQRTERGDSAVYLCASSPRGVRRQETQYFGPGTRLLVL.

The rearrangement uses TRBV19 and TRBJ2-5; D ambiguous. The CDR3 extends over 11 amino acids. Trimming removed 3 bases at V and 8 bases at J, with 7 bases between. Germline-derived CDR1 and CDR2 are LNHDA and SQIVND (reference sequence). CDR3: CASSIGLTQYF. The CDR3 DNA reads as TGTGCCAGTAGTATCGGGCTTACCCAGTACTTC.

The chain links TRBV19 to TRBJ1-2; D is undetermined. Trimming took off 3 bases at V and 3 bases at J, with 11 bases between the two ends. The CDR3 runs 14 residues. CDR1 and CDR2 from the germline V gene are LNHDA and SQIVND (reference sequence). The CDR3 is CASSIIPPDYGYTF. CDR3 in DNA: TGTGCCAGTAGTATTATCCCCCCAGACTATGGCTACACCTTC.

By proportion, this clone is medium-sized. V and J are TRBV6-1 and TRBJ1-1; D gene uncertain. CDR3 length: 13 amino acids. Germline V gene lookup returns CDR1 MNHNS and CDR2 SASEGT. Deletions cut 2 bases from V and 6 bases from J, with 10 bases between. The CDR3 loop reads CASSEISPPEAFF. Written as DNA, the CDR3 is TGTGCCAGCAGTGAAATATCACCCCCTGAAGCTTTCTTT.

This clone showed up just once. The CDR3 sequence: CASSQEWFSSYEQYF. The CDR3 DNA is TGCGCCAGCAGCCAAGAATGGTTCTCCTCCTACGAGCAGTACTTC. V and J are TRBV4-1 and TRBJ2-7; no reliable D call. The CDR3 is 15 residues long. The germline V gene has CDR1 MGHRA and CDR2 YSYEKL. V lost 0 bases and J lost 0, with 9 bases in between.

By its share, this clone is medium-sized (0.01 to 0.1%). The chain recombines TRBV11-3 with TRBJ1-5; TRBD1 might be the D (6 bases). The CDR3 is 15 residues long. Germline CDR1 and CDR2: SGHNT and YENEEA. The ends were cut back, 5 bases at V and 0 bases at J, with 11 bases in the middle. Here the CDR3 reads CASSRTVYSNQPQHF. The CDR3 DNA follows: TGTGCCAGCAGCCGGACAGTTTATAGCAATCAGCCCCAGCATTTT.

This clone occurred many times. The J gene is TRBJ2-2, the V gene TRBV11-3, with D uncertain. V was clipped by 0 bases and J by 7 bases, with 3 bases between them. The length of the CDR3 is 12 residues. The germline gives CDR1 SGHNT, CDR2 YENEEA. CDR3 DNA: TGTGCCAGCAGCTTAGAAATCGGGGAGCTGTTTTTT. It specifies CASSLEIGELFF.